The source of this T cell receptor (beta chain) is a study of regulatory T cells in long-lasting Graves disease. As to time point: persistent/refractory GD, antithyroid drugs over 5 years with positive TRAb. Preparation of the TCR library used RNA extracted from PBMCs. An endocrinology department in Xi'an, China, supplied the patients. Arm-PCR with iRepertoire HTBI primers amplified the CDR3 regions for these TCR beta libraries. A single record per CDR3 protein comes from TCRdb applying MiXCR to the multiplex PCR reads. The sample has hundreds of thousands of distinct CDR3 sequences, about 30% seen once. V was pared by 6 bases and J by 4 bases, with 16 bases of the junction left unmatched. Germline V gives CDR1 MDHEN, CDR2 SYDVKM. The CDR3 extends over 17 amino acids. There are many counts of this clonotype.

The chain couples TRBV28 to TRBJ1-2, with TRBD1 matching 8 bases. The material sequenced was peripheral blood mononuclear cells (PBMCs), taken when the disease was refractory, from a patient treated with antithyroid drugs. This sequence originates from a female donor with Graves disease. The CDR3 region is CASSPNGQGGSFYGYTF. The CDR3 coding sequence is TGTGCCAGCAGCCCTAACGGACAGGGTGGCTCCTTCTATGGCTACACCTTC.